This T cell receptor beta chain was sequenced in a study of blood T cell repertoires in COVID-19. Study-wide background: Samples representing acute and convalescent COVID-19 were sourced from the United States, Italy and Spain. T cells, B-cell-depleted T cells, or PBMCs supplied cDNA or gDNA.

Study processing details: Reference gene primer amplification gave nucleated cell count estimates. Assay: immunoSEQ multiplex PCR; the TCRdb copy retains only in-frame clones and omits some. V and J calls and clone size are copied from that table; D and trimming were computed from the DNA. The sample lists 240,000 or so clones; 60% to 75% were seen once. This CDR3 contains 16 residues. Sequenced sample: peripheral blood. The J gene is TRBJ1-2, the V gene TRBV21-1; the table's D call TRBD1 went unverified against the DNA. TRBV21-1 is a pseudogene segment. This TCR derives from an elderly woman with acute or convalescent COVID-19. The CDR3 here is CASSNCQGDSPYGYTF. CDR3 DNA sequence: TGTGCCAGCAGCAACTGCCAGGGTGACTCCCCCTATGGCTACACCTTC.